Each of the 17 T cell receptor beta chains below was sequenced from the same sample in a study of radiotherapy plus CTLA-4 blockade in lung cancer. Some clones are missing from TCRdb's copy, which holds only in-frame ones; the method was immunoSEQ multiplex PCR. Here the sample spans around 45,000 clones, 76% being singletons. This specimen was peripheral blood, taken from a patient treated with radiotherapy plus ipilimumab. Source of these receptors: a human donor with non-small cell lung cancer who had stable disease on radiotherapy plus ipilimumab.

This sequence joins TRBV9 and TRBJ1-1; D uncertain. CDR1 is SGDLS, CDR2 YYNGEE, per germline. CDR3 length equals 15 residues. Trimming took off 0 bases at V and 1 base at J, with 10 bases between the two ends. The CDR3 loop is CASSVEGRPNTEAFF. In DNA, the CDR3 is TGTGCCAGCAGCGTAGAGGGCAGACCGAACACTGAAGCTTTCTTT.

This chain joins TRBV18 and TRBJ1-1; D gene unclear. The length of the CDR3 is 13 residues. Trimming cost V 1 base and J 3 bases, with 6 bases left between them. CDR1 is KGHSH and CDR2 is LQKENI in the germline V gene. Written as DNA, the CDR3 is TGTGCCAGCTCACCACGATCAGACACTGAAGCTTTCTTT. It translates to CASSPRSDTEAFF.

The chain links TRBV6-1 to TRBJ1-2; TRBD1 matches 7 bases. Germline V gene data show CDR1 as MNHNS and CDR2 as SASEGT. Losses at the gene ends were 7 bases for V and 8 bases for J; bases not matched to a gene: 16. The CDR3 consists of 15 residues. The CDR3 protein is CASKITTGFTGGYTF. The DNA for the CDR3 is TGTGCCAGCAAGATAACGACAGGGTTCACGGGGGGCTACACCTTC.

The chain recombines TRBV7-9 with TRBJ1-1; unclear D gene. V lost 5 bases, J lost 2 bases, and 9 bases lay in between. CDR3 length: 13 amino acids. Germline CDR1 reads SEHNR; CDR2 reads FQNEAQ (reference sequence). CDR3 residues: CASSPDQNTEAFF. The CDR3, as DNA: TGTGCCAGCAGCCCCGATCAAAACACTGAAGCTTTCTTT.

The chain couples TRBV6-1 to TRBJ1-2; TRBD1 matches at 9 bases. The CDR3 totals 15 residues. Germline V CDR1 and CDR2: MNHNS, SASEGT. V was clipped by 6 bases and J by 4 bases; unmatched bases: 9. The chain's CDR3 is CASSIRDRESYGYTF. CDR3 DNA: TGTGCCAGCAGCATACGGGACAGGGAATCCTATGGCTACACCTTC.

The chain carries TRBV2 and TRBJ2-2, with D hard to call. There are 15 residues in the CDR3. CDR1 is SNHLY and CDR2 is FYNNEI in the germline V gene. V gave up 3 bases and J gave up 1 base, with 9 bases separating them. Here the CDR3 reads CASSDQALNTGELFF. The CDR3 DNA follows: TGTGCCAGCAGTGATCAAGCCCTGAACACCGGGGAGCTGTTTTTT.

This clone has a handful of counts. The V call is TRBV4-1, the J call TRBJ1-5; D uncertain. Germline V gene data show CDR1 as MGHRA and CDR2 as YSYEKL. The CDR3 sequence is 13 residues long. The V gene lost 0 bases and the J gene lost 6 bases, with 6 bases spanning the gap. For the CDR3, the DNA is TGCGCCAGCAGCCAAGATGTGATTCAGCCCCAGCATTTT. Amino acids: CASSQDVIQPQHF.

The CDR3 DNA sequence: TGTGCCAGCAGTGAGAGGGACACTTTAGAAGGAAACACCATATATTTT. It is translated as CASSERDTLEGNTIYF. This chain uses TRBV25-1 with TRBJ1-3; weak D call: TRBD1 (6 bases). This CDR3 region has 16 residues. Germline V CDR1 and CDR2: MGHDK, SYGVNS. Deletions cut 3 bases from V and 4 bases from J, with 16 bases between.

The chain carries TRBV6-1 and TRBJ1-6; D is ambiguous. Germline CDR1 MNHNS, CDR2 SASEGT. The ends were cut back, 2 bases at V and 8 bases at J, with 16 bases in the middle. The CDR3 length is 16 residues. CDR3 residues: CASSETPLGWDSPLHF. CDR3 DNA: TGTGCCAGCAGTGAAACCCCGTTAGGGTGGGATTCACCCCTCCACTTT.

The V gene is TRBV6-1, the J gene TRBJ2-5; perhaps D is TRBD1 or TRBD2 (5 bases each). Germline CDR1 and CDR2: MNHNS and SASEGT. V dropped 7 bases and J dropped 4 bases, with 7 bases sitting between them. The length of the CDR3 is 11 residues. The CDR3 sequence: CASKRGETQYF. Written as DNA, the CDR3 is TGTGCCAGCAAGAGGGGAGAGACCCAGTACTTC.

This chain links TRBV7-2 with TRBJ1-4; the D gene is possibly TRBD1 (6 bases). This CDR3 contains 15 residues. Trimming took 0 bases from V and 8 from J, leaving 13 bases between them. CDR1 is SGHTA and CDR2 is FQGNSA in the germline V gene. CDR3 bases: TGTGCCAGCAGCTTAGCGGGCAGGGGAGGGGAAAAACTGTTTTTT. Translating gives CASSLAGRGGEKLFF.

Remarks on this clone: The same CDR3 is also encoded by other DNA sequences in this sample. The chain is built from TRBV6-6 and TRBJ1-1, with a weak D call TRBD1 (5 bases). Germline V gene sequence: CDR1 MNHNY, CDR2 SVGAGI (reference sequence). Trimming took off 8 bases at V and 8 bases at J, with 12 bases between the two ends. This CDR3 spans 11 amino acids. The CDR3 loop is CASGEGTEAFF. The CDR3 bases are TGTGCCAGCGGAGAGGGGACCGAAGCTTTCTTT.

This sequence joins TRBV7-2 and TRBJ2-5; no definite D call. CDR3 length: 15 residues. Between the trimmed V and J ends, which lost 1 base and 5 bases, there was a span of 14 bases. CDR1 is SGHTA, CDR2 FQGNSA, per germline. For the CDR3, the DNA is TGTGCCAGCAGCTTAGTAGCATCTACGGTCGAGACCCAGTACTTC. Its protein product is CASSLVASTVETQYF.

CDR3 amino acids: CAWSNTVVTEAFF. The CDR3 DNA sequence: TGTGCCTGGAGCAATACAGTCGTCACTGAAGCTTTCTTT. The chain employs TRBV30 and TRBJ1-1; D gene uncertain. Trimming took 3 bases from V and 4 from J, leaving 12 bases between them. The V gene's germline CDR1 is GTSNPN and CDR2 SVGIG (reference sequence). The CDR3 is 13 residues long.

In this sample, this clone turned up once. The rearrangement joins TRBV7-9 to TRBJ1-5; tentative D call: TRBD1 (6 bases). The germline V and J ends were trimmed by 1 base and 2 bases, with 18 bases remaining between them. Germline CDR1 reads SEHNR; CDR2 reads FQNEAQ (reference sequence). The CDR3 has 18 residues. The CDR3 region has the DNA TGTGCCAGCAGCTTAGTGGGAGGAACGGGACAAGGCAATCAGCCCCAGCATTTT. This encodes CASSLVGGTGQGNQPQHF.

The chain has TRBV18 and TRBJ1-2; the D gene is possibly TRBD1 (5 bases). CDR3 length equals 14 residues. CDR1 and CDR2 (germline): KGHSH, LQKENI. V was shortened by 3 bases and J by 6 bases, with 14 bases between the two germline ends. The CDR3 region is CASSPGPGPHGYTF. In DNA form, the CDR3 reads TGTGCCAGCTCACCGGGACCAGGGCCCCATGGCTACACCTTC.

The V and J genes are TRBV11-2 and TRBJ1-6; possibly TRBD1 for D (5 bases). V lost 7 bases, J lost 5 bases, and 12 bases lay in between. CDR1 and CDR2 from the germline V gene are SGHAT and FQNNGV. The CDR3 is 14 amino acids. CDR3 sequence reads: CASTWGADNSPLHF. As DNA, the CDR3 is TGTGCCAGCACCTGGGGCGCCGATAATTCACCCCTCCACTTT.